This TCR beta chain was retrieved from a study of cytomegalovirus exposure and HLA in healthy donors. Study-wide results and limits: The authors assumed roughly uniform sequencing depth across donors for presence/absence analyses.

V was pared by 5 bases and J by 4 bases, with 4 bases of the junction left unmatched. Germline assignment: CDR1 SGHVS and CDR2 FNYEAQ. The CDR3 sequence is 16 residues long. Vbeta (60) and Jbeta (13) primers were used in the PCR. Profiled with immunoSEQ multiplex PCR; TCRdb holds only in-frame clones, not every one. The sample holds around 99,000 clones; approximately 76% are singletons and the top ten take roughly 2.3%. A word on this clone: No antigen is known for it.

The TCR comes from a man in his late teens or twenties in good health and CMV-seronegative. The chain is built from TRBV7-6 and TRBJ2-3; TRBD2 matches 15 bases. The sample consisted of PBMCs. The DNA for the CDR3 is TGTGCCAGCAGCCCGGGGACTAGCGGGGGGCCAGATACGCAGTATTTT. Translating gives CASSPGTSGGPDTQYF.